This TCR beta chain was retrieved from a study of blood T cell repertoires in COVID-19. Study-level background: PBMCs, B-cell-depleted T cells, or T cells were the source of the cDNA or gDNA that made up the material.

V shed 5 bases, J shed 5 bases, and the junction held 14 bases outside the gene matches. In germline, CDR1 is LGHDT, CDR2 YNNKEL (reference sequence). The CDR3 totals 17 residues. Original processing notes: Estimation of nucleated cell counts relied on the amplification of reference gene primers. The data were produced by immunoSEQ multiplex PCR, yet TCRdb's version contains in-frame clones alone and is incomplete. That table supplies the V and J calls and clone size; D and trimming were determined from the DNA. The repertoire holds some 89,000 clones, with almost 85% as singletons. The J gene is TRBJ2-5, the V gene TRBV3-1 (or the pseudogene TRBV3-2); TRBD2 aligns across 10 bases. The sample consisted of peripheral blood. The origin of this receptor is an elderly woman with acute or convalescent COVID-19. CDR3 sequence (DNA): TGTGCCAGCAGCACCCGGGCCCAGCGGGAGGGAAGGGAGACCCAGTACTTC. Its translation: CASSTRAQREGRETQYF.